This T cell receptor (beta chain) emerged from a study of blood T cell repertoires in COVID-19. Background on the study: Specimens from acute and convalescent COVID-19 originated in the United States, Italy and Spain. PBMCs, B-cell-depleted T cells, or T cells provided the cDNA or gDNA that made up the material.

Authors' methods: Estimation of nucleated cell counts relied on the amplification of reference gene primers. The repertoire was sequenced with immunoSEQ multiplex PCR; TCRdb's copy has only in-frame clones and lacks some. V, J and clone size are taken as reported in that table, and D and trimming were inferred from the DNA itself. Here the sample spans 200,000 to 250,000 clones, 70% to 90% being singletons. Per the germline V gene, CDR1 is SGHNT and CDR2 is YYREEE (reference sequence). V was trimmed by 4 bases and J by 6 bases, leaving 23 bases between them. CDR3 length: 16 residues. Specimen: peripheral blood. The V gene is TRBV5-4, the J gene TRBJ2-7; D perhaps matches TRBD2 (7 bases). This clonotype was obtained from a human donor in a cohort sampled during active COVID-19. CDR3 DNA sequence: TGTGCCAGCAGCCCGCAGAGGGGGGCGGGAGCTTCCGAGCAGTACTTC. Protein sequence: CASSPQRGAGASEQYF.